One and the same sample provided the 13 T cell receptor beta chains below, sequenced in a study of cytomegalovirus exposure and HLA in healthy donors. The PCR made use of 60 Vbeta and 13 Jbeta primers. This table comes from immunoSEQ multiplex PCR, and its TCRdb copy is limited to in-frame clones, with some not included. The repertoire includes roughly 150,000 clones, roughly a tenth of them detected once, and less than 2% sits in the top ten. The sequenced material came from PBMCs. Receptor source: a male donor in good health and CMV-seronegative.

This clone was picked up a small number of times. The genes are TRBV5-1 and TRBJ2-3, with 10 bases identical to TRBD2. The germline CDR1 and CDR2 sequences are SGHRS and YFSETQ. With 0 bases clipped from V and 1 base from J, the junction kept 11 bases outside the gene matches. The CDR3 runs to 19 residues. The CDR3 DNA is TGCGCCAGCAGCTTGGTCGCGGCTAGCGGGGGTTCTCGCACAGATACGCAGTATTTT. Its protein is CASSLVAASGGSRTDTQYF.

This clone was counted between two and nine times. The chain carries TRBV7-2 and TRBJ1-6; 7 nucleotides agree with TRBD1. Germline V CDR1 and CDR2: SGHTA, FQGNSA. The CDR3 extends over 16 amino acids. J gave up 6 bases and V 3 bases, and 8 bases lay outside the gene matches. Here the CDR3 DNA reads TGTGCCAGCAGCTTTCACAGGGGAGATGGTAATTCACCCCTCCACTTT. As protein: CASSFHRGDGNSPLHF.

The V gene is TRBV7-2, the J gene TRBJ2-4, with 9 bases lining up with TRBD1. The CDR3 runs 15 residues. V dropped 3 bases and J dropped 5; count of bases not matched to a gene: 5. Germline V gene data show CDR1 as SGHTA and CDR2 as FQGNSA. CDR3 amino acids: CASSFYRGPENIQYF. In DNA form, the CDR3 reads TGTGCCAGCAGCTTCTACAGGGGGCCCGAAAACATTCAGTACTTC.

This clone was counted a few times. The chain recombines TRBV18 with TRBJ1-5; the D is unclear. The germline CDR1 and CDR2 sequences are KGHSH and LQKENI. Between the trimmed V and J ends, which lost 3 bases and 2 bases, there was a span of 8 bases. The CDR3 spans 14 residues. The CDR3 protein is CASSPAGGNQPQHF. CDR3 sequence (DNA): TGTGCCAGCTCACCTGCGGGAGGCAATCAGCCCCAGCATTTT. Drawing the rest from reference TRBV18 and TRBJ1-5, the complete variable domain is NAGVMQNPRHLVRRRGQEARLRCSPMKGHSHVYWYRQLPEEGLKFMVYLQKENIIDESGMPKERFSAEFPKEGPSILRIQQVVRGDSAAYFCASSPAGGNQPQHFGDGTRLSIL.

The sample holds a few counts of this clone. The V gene is TRBV5-1, the J gene TRBJ1-2, with 8 nucleotides matching TRBD1. V trimming: 0 bases; J trimming: 4 bases; junction bases outside the gene matches: 8. The CDR3 sequence is 16 residues long. Per the germline V gene, CDR1 is SGHRS and CDR2 is YFSETQ. The CDR3 region has the DNA TGCGCCAGCAGCTTGGCCCAAAACAGGGGGGCCTATGGCTACACCTTC. Translation: CASSLAQNRGAYGYTF. The complete variable domain, with remaining parts taken from reference TRBV5-1 and TRBJ1-2, reads KAGVTQTPRYLIKTRGQQVTLSCSPISGHRSVSWYQQTPGQGLQFLFEYFSETQRNKGNFPGRFSGRQFSNSRSEMNVSTLELGDSALYLCASSLAQNRGAYGYTFGSGTRLTVV.

This clone has more than one count but fewer than ten. The chain recombines TRBV6-4 with TRBJ2-3; D may be TRBD2 (6 bases). CDR1 and CDR2 (germline): MRHNA, SNTAGT. This CDR3 has 14 residues. V was trimmed by 5 bases and J by 3 bases, leaving 12 bases between them. Written as DNA, the CDR3 is TGTGCCAGCAGTCCTAATGGACTAACAGATACGCAGTATTTT. Its protein is CASSPNGLTDTQYF.

This chain links TRBV5-4 with TRBJ2-1, with TRBD2 identical over 7 bases. CDR1 and CDR2 from the germline V gene are SGHNT and YYREEE (reference sequence). This CDR3 spans 16 amino acids. J lost 0 bases, V lost 4 bases, and 7 bases had no gene match. CDR3 loop: CASSILARSSYNEQFF. The CDR3 bases are TGTGCCAGCAGCATACTAGCGCGAAGCTCCTACAATGAGCAGTTCTTC.

The chain links TRBV9 to TRBJ2-2, with D tentatively TRBD1 (7 bases). V was shortened by 4 bases and J by 4 bases, with 17 bases between the two germline ends. The germline CDR1 and CDR2 sequences are SGDLS and YYNGEE. CDR3 length: 16 residues. In DNA, the CDR3 is TGTGCCAGCAGCCCTCTTCACAGGGGAGGCACCGGGGAGCTGTTTTTT. The encoded protein is CASSPLHRGGTGELFF.

The chain uses TRBV5-1 and TRBJ2-6; 7 nucleotides align to TRBD1. The J segment lost 1 base and the V segment lost 4 bases, leaving 8 bases of the junction unmatched. The CDR3 is made up of 17 amino acids. Germline CDR1 SGHRS, CDR2 YFSETQ. DNA for the CDR3: TGCGCCAGCAGCCTCCAGGGACAGTCATCTGGGGCCAACGTCCTGACTTTC. Its protein product is CASSLQGQSSGANVLTF. The full variable domain, its missing parts supplied by reference TRBV5-1 and TRBJ2-6, is KAGVTQTPRYLIKTRGQQVTLSCSPISGHRSVSWYQQTPGQGLQFLFEYFSETQRNKGNFPGRFSGRQFSNSRSEMNVSTLELGDSALYLCASSLQGQSSGANVLTFGAGSRLTVL.

V is TRBV28 and J is TRBJ1-1; the D is unclear. In germline, CDR1 is MDHEN, CDR2 SYDVKM. CDR3 length: 14 amino acids. Trimming removed 0 bases at V and 4 bases at J, with 9 bases between. The CDR3 region is CASSLWEGFTEAFF. DNA of the CDR3: TGTGCCAGCAGTTTATGGGAGGGTTTCACTGAAGCTTTCTTT. The entire variable domain, with the rest obtained from reference TRBV28 and TRBJ1-1, is as follows: DVKVTQSSRYLVKRTGEKVFLECVQDMDHENMFWYRQDPGLGLRLIYFSYDVKMKEKGDIPEGYSVSREKKERFSLILESASTNQTSMYLCASSLWEGFTEAFFGQGTRLTVV.

This clone was counted a few times. J is TRBJ1-5 and V is TRBV7-9; unclear D gene. Per the germline V gene, CDR1 is SEHNR and CDR2 is FQNEAQ (reference sequence). This CDR3 region has 14 residues. V lost 1 base, J lost 2 bases, and 6 bases lay in between. CDR3 sequence: CASSLGPGNQPQHF. The CDR3 DNA follows: TGTGCCAGCAGCTTAGGTCCGGGCAATCAGCCCCAGCATTTT.

The V and J genes are TRBV10-3 and TRBJ2-3, with a possible D match to TRBD1 (5 bases). V lost 10 bases, J lost 4 bases, and 18 bases lay in between. Germline V gives CDR1 ENHRY, CDR2 SYGVKD. This CDR3 has 14 residues. The CDR3 reads CATQGGVGADTQYF. The CDR3 bases are TGTGCCACCCAGGGCGGCGTAGGCGCAGATACGCAGTATTTT.

The J gene is TRBJ1-5, the V gene TRBV27; D unresolved. This CDR3 is built from 15 residues. Germline assignment: CDR1 MNHEY and CDR2 SMNVEV (reference sequence). Trimming took off 3 bases at V and 0 bases at J, with 9 bases between the two ends. This chain's CDR3 is CASSLRETSNQPQHF. CDR3 in DNA: TGTGCCAGCAGTTTGAGGGAGACTAGCAATCAGCCCCAGCATTTT.